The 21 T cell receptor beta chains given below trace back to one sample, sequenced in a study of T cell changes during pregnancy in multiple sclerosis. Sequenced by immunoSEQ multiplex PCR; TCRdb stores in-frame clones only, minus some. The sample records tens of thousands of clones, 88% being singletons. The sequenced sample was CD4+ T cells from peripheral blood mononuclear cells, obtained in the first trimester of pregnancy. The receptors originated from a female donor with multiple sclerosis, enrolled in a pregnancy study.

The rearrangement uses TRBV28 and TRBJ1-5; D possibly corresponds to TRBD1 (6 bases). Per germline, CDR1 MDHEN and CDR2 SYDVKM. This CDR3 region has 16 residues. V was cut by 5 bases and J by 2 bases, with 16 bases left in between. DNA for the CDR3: TGTGCCAGCAGTCCACCTGGGGGCTACGGCAATCAGCCCCAGCATTTT. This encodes CASSPPGGYGNQPQHF. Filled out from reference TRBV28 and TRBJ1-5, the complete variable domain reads DVKVTQSSRYLVKRTGEKVFLECVQDMDHENMFWYRQDPGLGLRLIYFSYDVKMKEKGDIPEGYSVSREKKERFSLILESASTNQTSMYLCASSPPGGYGNQPQHFGDGTRLSIL.

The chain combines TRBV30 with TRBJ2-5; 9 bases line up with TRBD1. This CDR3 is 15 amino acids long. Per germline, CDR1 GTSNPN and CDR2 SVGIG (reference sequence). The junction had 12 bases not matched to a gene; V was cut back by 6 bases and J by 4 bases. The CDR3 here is CACPTGGQPGETQYF. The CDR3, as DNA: TGTGCCTGCCCTACAGGGGGCCAACCGGGAGAGACCCAGTACTTC.

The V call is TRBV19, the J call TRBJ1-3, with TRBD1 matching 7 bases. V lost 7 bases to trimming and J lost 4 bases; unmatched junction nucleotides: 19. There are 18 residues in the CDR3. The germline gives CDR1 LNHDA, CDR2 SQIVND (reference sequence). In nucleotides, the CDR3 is TGTGCCAGTACCACCTCGAGCTTGAGGGGGCAGGGAGGAAACACCATATATTTT. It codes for CASTTSSLRGQGGNTIYF.

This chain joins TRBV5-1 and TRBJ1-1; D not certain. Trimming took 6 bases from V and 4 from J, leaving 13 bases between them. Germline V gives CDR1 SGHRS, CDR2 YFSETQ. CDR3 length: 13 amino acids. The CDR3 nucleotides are TGCGCCAGCATGAGGGAGGGAAGCACTGAAGCTTTCTTT. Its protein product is CASMREGSTEAFF.

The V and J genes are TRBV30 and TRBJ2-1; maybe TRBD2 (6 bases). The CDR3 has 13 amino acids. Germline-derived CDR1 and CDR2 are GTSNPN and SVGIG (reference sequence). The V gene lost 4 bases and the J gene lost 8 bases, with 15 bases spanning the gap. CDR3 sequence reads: CAWNLIPGDEQFF. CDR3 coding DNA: TGTGCCTGGAACCTAATTCCGGGGGATGAGCAGTTCTTC.

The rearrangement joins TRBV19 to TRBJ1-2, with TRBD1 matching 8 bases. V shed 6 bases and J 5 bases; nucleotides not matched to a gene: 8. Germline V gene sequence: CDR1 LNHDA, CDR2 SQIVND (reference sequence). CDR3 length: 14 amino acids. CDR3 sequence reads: CASSSQTGVYGYTF. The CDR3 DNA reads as TGTGCCAGTAGCTCCCAGACAGGGGTGTATGGCTACACCTTC.

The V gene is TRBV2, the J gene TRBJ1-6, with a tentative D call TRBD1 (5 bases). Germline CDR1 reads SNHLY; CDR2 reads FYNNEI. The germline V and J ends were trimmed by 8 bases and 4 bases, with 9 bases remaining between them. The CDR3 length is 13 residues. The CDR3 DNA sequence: TGTGCCAGCGGGGCGGATTATAATTCACCCCTCCACTTT. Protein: CASGADYNSPLHF.

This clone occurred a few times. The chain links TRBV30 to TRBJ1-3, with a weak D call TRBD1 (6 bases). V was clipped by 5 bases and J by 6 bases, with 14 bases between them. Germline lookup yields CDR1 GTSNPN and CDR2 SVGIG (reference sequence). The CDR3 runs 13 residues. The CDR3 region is CAWSKTGINTIYF. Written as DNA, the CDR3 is TGTGCCTGGTCTAAAACAGGGATAAACACCATATATTTT.

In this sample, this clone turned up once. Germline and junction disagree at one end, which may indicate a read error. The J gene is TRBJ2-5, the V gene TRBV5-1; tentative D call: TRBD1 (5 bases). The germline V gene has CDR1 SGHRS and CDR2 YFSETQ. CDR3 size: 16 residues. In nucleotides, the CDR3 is TGCGCCAGCAGCTTGGCCCCCAGGGCCTCCCAAGGGACCCAGTACTTC. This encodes CASSLAPRASQGTQYF.

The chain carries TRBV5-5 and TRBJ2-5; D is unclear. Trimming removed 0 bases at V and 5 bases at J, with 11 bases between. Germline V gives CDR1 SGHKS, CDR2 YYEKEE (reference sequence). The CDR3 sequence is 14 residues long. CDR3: CASSLGAQRETQYF. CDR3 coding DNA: TGTGCCAGCAGCTTGGGGGCCCAAAGGGAGACCCAGTACTTC.

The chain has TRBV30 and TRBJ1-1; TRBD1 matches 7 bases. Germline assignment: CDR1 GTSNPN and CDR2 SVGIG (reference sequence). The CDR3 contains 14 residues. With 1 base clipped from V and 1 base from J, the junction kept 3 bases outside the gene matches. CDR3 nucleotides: TGTGCCTGGAGTGAGAGGGGGCGGAACACTGAAGCTTTCTTT. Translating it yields CAWSERGRNTEAFF.

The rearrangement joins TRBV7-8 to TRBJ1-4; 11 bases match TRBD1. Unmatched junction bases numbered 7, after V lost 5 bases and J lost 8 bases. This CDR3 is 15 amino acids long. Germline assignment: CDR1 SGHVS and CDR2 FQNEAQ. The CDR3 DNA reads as TGTGCCAGCAGCCTTGACGGGACAGGGGGGGAAAAACTGTTTTTT. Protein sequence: CASSLDGTGGEKLFF.

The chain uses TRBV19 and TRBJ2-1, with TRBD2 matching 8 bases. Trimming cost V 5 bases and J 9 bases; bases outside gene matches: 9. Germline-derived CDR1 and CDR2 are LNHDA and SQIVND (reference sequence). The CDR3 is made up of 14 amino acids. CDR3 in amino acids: CASSVRAGVIEQFF. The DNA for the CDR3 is TGTGCCAGTAGTGTTCGAGCGGGAGTAATTGAGCAGTTCTTC.

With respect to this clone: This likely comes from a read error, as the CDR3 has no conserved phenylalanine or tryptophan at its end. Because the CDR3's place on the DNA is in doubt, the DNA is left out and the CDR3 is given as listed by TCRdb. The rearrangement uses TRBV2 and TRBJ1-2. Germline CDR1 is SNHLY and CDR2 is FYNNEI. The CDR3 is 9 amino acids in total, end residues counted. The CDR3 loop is CASPGGAVP.

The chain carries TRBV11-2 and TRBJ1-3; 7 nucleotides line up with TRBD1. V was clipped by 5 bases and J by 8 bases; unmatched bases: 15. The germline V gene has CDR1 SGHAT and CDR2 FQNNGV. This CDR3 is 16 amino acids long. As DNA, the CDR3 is TGTGCCAGCAGCACAGGGGCTTCGGGCTTAGGGGACACCATATATTTT. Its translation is CASSTGASGLGDTIYF.

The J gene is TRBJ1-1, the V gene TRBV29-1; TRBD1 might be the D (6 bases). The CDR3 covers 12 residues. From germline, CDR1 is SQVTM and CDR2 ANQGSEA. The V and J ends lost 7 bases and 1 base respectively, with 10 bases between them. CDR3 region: CSGDKENTEAFF. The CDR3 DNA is TGCAGCGGGGACAAGGAGAACACTGAAGCTTTCTTT.

This CDR3 reads CASSPPGFTWGYTF. The CDR3, as DNA: TGTGCCAGCAGCCCTCCGGGTTTCACATGGGGCTACACCTTC. This rearrangement joins TRBV5-6 to TRBJ1-2; no reliable D call. The CDR3 runs to 14 residues. From germline, CDR1 is SGHDT and CDR2 YYEEEE. Trimming took off 4 bases at V and 8 bases at J, with 18 bases between the two ends.

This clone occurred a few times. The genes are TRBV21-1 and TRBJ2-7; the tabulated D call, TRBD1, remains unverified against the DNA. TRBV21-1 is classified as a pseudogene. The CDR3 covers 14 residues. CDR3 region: CASSKGTGVHEQYF. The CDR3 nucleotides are TGTGCCAGCAGCAAAGGTACAGGGGTACACGAGCAGTACTTC.

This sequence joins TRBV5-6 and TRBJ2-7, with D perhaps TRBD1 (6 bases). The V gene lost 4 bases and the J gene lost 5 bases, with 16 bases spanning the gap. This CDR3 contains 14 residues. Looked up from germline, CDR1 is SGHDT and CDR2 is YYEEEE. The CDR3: CASSPDRNRDEQYF. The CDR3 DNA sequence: TGTGCCAGCAGCCCGGACAGAAACCGTGACGAGCAGTACTTC.

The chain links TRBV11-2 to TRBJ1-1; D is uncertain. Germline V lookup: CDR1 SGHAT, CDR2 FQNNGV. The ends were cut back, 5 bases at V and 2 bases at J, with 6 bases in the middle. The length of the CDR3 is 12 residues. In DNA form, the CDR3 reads TGTGCCAGCAGCCCCTTAAACACTGAAGCTTTCTTT. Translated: CASSPLNTEAFF.

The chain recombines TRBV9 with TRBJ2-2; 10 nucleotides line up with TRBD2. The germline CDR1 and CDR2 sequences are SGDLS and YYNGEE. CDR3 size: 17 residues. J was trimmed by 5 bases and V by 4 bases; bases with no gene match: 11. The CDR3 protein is CASSPKSGGAGTGELFF. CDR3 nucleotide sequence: TGTGCCAGCAGCCCCAAAAGCGGGGGGGCCGGAACCGGGGAGCTGTTTTTT.